These 22 T cell receptor beta chains share one sample of origin, sequenced in a study of shared clonotypes between healthy human individuals. Sequenced by immunoSEQ multiplex PCR; TCRdb stores in-frame clones only, minus some. The sample lists a few million clones; approximately 92% were seen once. Specimen: naive CD4+ T cells sorted from blood. Described subset: CD45RA+ positively selected. These receptors were taken from a man aged 18 to 30 in good health.

The CDR3 is CASSNQGANEQYF. Here the CDR3 DNA reads TGTGCCAGTAGTAATCAGGGGGCCAACGAGCAGTACTTC. The chain carries TRBV19 and TRBJ2-7; TRBD1 matches at 8 bases. Germline V gene lookup returns CDR1 LNHDA and CDR2 SQIVND (reference sequence). Losses at the gene ends were 4 bases for V and 5 bases for J; bases not matched to a gene: 4. This CDR3 is built from 13 residues.

The chain employs TRBV4-1 and TRBJ2-7, with 9 bases fitting TRBD2. Per the germline V gene, CDR1 is MGHRA and CDR2 is YSYEKL. V shed 1 base and J 6 bases; nucleotides not matched to a gene: 7. This CDR3 is 15 amino acids long. CDR3 protein: CASSQVGAGGAEQYF. In DNA, the CDR3 is TGCGCCAGCAGCCAAGTCGGAGCGGGAGGTGCCGAGCAGTACTTC.

The CDR3 loop reads CASSPGTDSVTGELFF. For the CDR3, the DNA is TGTGCCAGCTCACCAGGGACGGACTCTGTCACCGGGGAGCTGTTTTTT. The chain links TRBV18 to TRBJ2-2, with D perhaps matching TRBD1 or TRBD2 (5 bases each). Germline lookup yields CDR1 KGHSH and CDR2 LQKENI. Trimming pared 2 bases from V and 4 bases from J, leaving 14 bases between. The CDR3 consists of 16 residues. Full variable domain (missing parts from reference TRBV18 and TRBJ2-2): NAGVMQNPRHLVRRRGQEARLRCSPMKGHSHVYWYRQLPEEGLKFMVYLQKENIIDESGMPKERFSAEFPKEGPSILRIQQVVRGDSAAYFCASSPGTDSVTGELFFGEGSRLTVL.

This sequence joins TRBV10-3 and TRBJ2-2; tentative D call: TRBD1 (6 bases). Deletions cut 9 bases from V and 0 bases from J, with 17 bases between. Germline V gene data show CDR1 as ENHRY and CDR2 as SYGVKD. The length of the CDR3 is 16 residues. CDR3 protein: CAIWTDPGANTGELFF. The CDR3 DNA reads TGTGCCATATGGACAGACCCAGGGGCGAACACCGGGGAGCTGTTTTTT.

The gene calls are TRBV7-6 and TRBJ2-3, with 10 bases matching TRBD2. The CDR3 length is 15 residues. CDR1 and CDR2 from the germline V gene are SGHVS and FNYEAQ. J was trimmed by 4 bases and V by 5 bases; bases with no gene match: 6. The CDR3, as DNA: TGTGCCAGCAGCCCACTAGCGGGAACATCAGATACGCAGTATTTT. This sequence encodes CASSPLAGTSDTQYF.

The chain recombines TRBV7-3 with TRBJ1-1; unclear D gene. The germline V gene has CDR1 SGHTA and CDR2 FQGTGA. V was trimmed by 4 bases and J by 3 bases, leaving 9 bases between them. The CDR3 loop spans 13 amino acids. Here the CDR3 reads CASSWYRDTEAFF. The CDR3, as DNA: TGTGCCAGCAGCTGGTATAGGGACACTGAAGCTTTCTTT. Full variable domain (outside the CDR3, taken from reference TRBV7-3 and TRBJ1-1): GAGVSQTPSNKVTEKGKYVELRCDPISGHTALYWYRQSLGQGPEFLIYFQGTGAADDSGLPNDRFFAVRPEGSVSTLKIQRTERGDSAVYLCASSWYRDTEAFFGQGTRLTVV.

In regard to this clone: The same CDR3 is also encoded by other DNA sequences in this sample. This sequence joins TRBV20-1 and TRBJ2-2; D gene ambiguous. CDR1 and CDR2 (germline): DFQATT, SNEGSKA (reference sequence). V gave up 5 bases and J gave up 2 bases, with 3 bases separating them. The CDR3 covers 11 residues. CDR3 bases: TGCAGTGCTCCTAACACCGGGGAGCTGTTTTTT. Residues: CSAPNTGELFF.

This clone was detected only once. J is TRBJ2-7 and V is TRBV28, with D unresolved. The CDR3 spans 12 residues. V was clipped by 6 bases and J by 2 bases, with 8 bases between them. CDR1 and CDR2 (germline): MDHEN, SYDVKM. The CDR3 nucleotides are TGTGCCAGCAGCTCACTTACCTACGAGCAGTACTTC. It codes for CASSSLTYEQYF.

The chain combines TRBV14 with TRBJ2-3; D gene unclear. V was pared by 8 bases and J by 0 bases, with 18 bases between. CDR1 is SGHDN, CDR2 FVKESK, per germline. The CDR3 length is 16 residues. In DNA form, the CDR3 reads TGTGCCAGCTTTAATAGGGCAGGACCGAGCACAGATACGCAGTATTTT. Translation gives CASFNRAGPSTDTQYF.

This rearrangement joins TRBV28 to TRBJ1-6; D may be TRBD1 (5 bases). This CDR3 has 12 residues. Germline V lookup: CDR1 MDHEN, CDR2 SYDVKM. V was trimmed by 2 bases and J by 14 bases, leaving 10 bases between them. CDR3 in DNA: TGTGCCAGCAGTTTAGGGGGAAGGGCCCTCCACTTT. It translates to CASSLGGRALHF.

This clone has more than one count but fewer than ten. This chain links TRBV5-1 with TRBJ2-2; TRBD2 aligns across 8 bases. The CDR3 contains 15 residues. The V gene end was trimmed by 7 bases and the J gene end by 0 bases; junction bases not matched to a gene: 5. The germline gives CDR1 SGHRS, CDR2 YFSETQ. In DNA form, the CDR3 reads TGCGCCAGCTTTAGCGGGAACGCGAACACCGGGGAGCTGTTTTTT. Translation gives CASFSGNANTGELFF. The entire variable domain, with the rest obtained from reference TRBV5-1 and TRBJ2-2, is as follows: KAGVTQTPRYLIKTRGQQVTLSCSPISGHRSVSWYQQTPGQGLQFLFEYFSETQRNKGNFPGRFSGRQFSNSRSEMNVSTLELGDSALYLCASFSGNANTGELFFGEGSRLTVL.

J is TRBJ2-1 and V is TRBV11-2, with a weak D call TRBD2 (6 bases). Between the trimmed V and J ends, which lost 1 base and 12 bases, there was a span of 16 bases. The V gene's germline CDR1 is SGHAT and CDR2 FQNNGV. This CDR3 is built from 14 residues. This CDR3 reads CASSLGLPGTWQFF. The CDR3 bases are TGTGCCAGCAGCTTAGGGTTACCCGGGACTTGGCAGTTCTTC.

This sequence joins TRBV10-3 and TRBJ2-3; no reliable D call. This CDR3 is 12 amino acids long. Trimming took off 10 bases at V and 8 bases at J, with 16 bases between the two ends. Germline-derived CDR1 and CDR2 are ENHRY and SYGVKD. CDR3 DNA sequence: TGTGCCAGCACAGATACGCAAGCTACGCAGTATTTT. This translates into CASTDTQATQYF.

In the case of this clone: This specimen includes other DNA sequences encoding the same CDR3. The chain links TRBV5-1 to TRBJ2-1; D gene unclear. V was cut by 2 bases and J by 7 bases, with 4 bases left in between. This CDR3 contains 11 residues. The germline gives CDR1 SGHRS, CDR2 YFSETQ. CDR3 in DNA: TGCGCCAGCAGCTTAGGGAATGAGCAGTTCTTC. It specifies CASSLGNEQFF.

The CDR3 loop is CSVEVGSGVTGELFF. The CDR3 DNA is TGCAGCGTTGAAGTTGGATCAGGGGTCACCGGGGAGCTGTTTTTT. The V and J genes are TRBV29-1 and TRBJ2-2; a possible D gene is TRBD1 (6 bases). CDR3 size: 15 residues. CDR1 is SQVTM and CDR2 is ANQGSEA in the germline V gene. V shed 1 base and J shed 4 bases, with 13 bases lying between them.

This clone was counted only a few times. The chain couples TRBV12-2 to TRBJ2-7. TRBV12-2 is recorded as a pseudogene. The CDR3 runs to 16 residues. This CDR3 reads CASRGARGAISYEQYF. CDR3 sequence (DNA): TGTGCAAGTCGCGGGGCAAGGGGGGCCATCTCCTACGAGCAGTACTTC.

J is TRBJ2-2 and V is TRBV7-3, with D possibly being TRBD2 (6 bases). Trimming shortened V by 6 bases and J by 5 bases, and 10 bases separated the two germline ends. CDR1 and CDR2 from the germline V gene are SGHTA and FQGTGA. The length of the CDR3 is 13 residues. CDR3 residues: CASSTGETGELFF. For the CDR3, the DNA is TGTGCCAGCAGTACGGGGGAGACCGGGGAGCTGTTTTTT.

This clone was seen just once. The V and J genes are TRBV7-2 and TRBJ2-3, with 8 bases matching TRBD2. The CDR3 totals 15 residues. V was clipped by 3 bases and J by 5 bases; unmatched bases: 7. Germline V CDR1 and CDR2: SGHTA, FQGNSA. The DNA of the CDR3 is TGTGCCAGCAGCTTCCAAGGTAGCGGGGTAGATACGCAGTATTTT. Translated: CASSFQGSGVDTQYF.

This chain connects TRBV9 to TRBJ2-3; a weak D match, TRBD2 (5 bases). The CDR3 length is 14 residues. The germline V gene encodes CDR1 SGDLS and CDR2 YYNGEE. V lost 2 bases, J lost 6 bases, and 13 bases lay in between. The CDR3 coding sequence is TGTGCCAGCAGCGTGAGGGCAGAGCTCGATACGCAGTATTTT. This sequence encodes CASSVRAELDTQYF. Combining the CDR3 with reference TRBV9 and TRBJ2-3 gives the whole variable domain DSGVTQTPKHLITATGQRVTLRCSPRSGDLSVYWYQQSLDQGLQFLIQYYNGEERAKGNILERFSAQQFPDLHSELNLSSLELGDSALYFCASSVRAELDTQYFGPGTRLTVL.

The CDR3 sequence is CAISGYTPSTDTQYF. Here the CDR3 DNA reads TGTGCCATCAGTGGGTATACCCCTAGCACAGATACGCAGTATTTT. The chain joins TRBV10-3 to TRBJ2-3; D uncertain. V lost 4 bases and J 0 bases, leaving 11 bases between the germline ends. The CDR3 consists of 15 residues. Looked up from germline, CDR1 is ENHRY and CDR2 is SYGVKD.

The chain recombines TRBV7-9 with TRBJ2-3; tentatively, D is TRBD2 (5 bases). The V and J ends lost 1 base and 2 bases respectively, with 10 bases between them. The germline V gene encodes CDR1 SEHNR and CDR2 FQNEAQ (reference sequence). CDR3 length: 15 residues. For the CDR3, the DNA is TGTGCCAGCAGCTTAGAAACGGGATTCACAGATACGCAGTATTTT. Translating it yields CASSLETGFTDTQYF.

The chain carries TRBV14 and TRBJ2-7, with D uncertain. CDR1 is SGHDN and CDR2 is FVKESK in the germline V gene. There are 11 residues in the CDR3. The ends were cut back, 4 bases at V and 7 bases at J, with 8 bases in the middle. The CDR3 nucleotides read TGTGCCAGCAGCCTGGCTTGGGAGCAGTACTTC. It encodes CASSLAWEQYF.